The 6 T cell receptor beta chains presented below share a single source sample, sequenced in a study of T cells after yellow fever vaccination (dated by TCRdb to about 2019). Explained via the paper, the treatment or condition label denotes: live attenuated yellow fever vaccine strain. Library method: 5' RACE. The listed sequencing device is Illumina HiSeq 2500. TCRdb ran its own pipeline on the public reads, namely fastp trimming at Q25 and MiXCR clone calling, and kept in-frame beta chains. For every CDR3 protein sequence, its rows merge into one entry that carries the most common genes and DNA. The sample profile shows 20,000 to 25,000 distinct CDR3 sequences; 5.2% of them were found once. The ten most abundant clones make up 20% of the sample. The sequences come from PBMCs, either bulk or a sorted T-cell subset (CD4+, CD8+, memory, or dextramer-sorted; not recorded which), collected more than 40 days after the first yellow fever vaccination. These receptors originate from a man aged 18 to 29 who received the YFV17D yellow fever vaccine.

This clonotype was found many times. The CDR3 loop is CASRGSGKDEQFF. CDR3 nucleotides: TGTGCCAGCAGGGGTAGCGGGAAGGATGAGCAGTTCTTC. The chain employs TRBV7-9 and TRBJ2-1; 8 nucleotides align to TRBD2. The germline CDR1 and CDR2 sequences are SEHNR and FQNEAQ (reference sequence). The CDR3 spans 13 residues. Trimming removed 6 bases from V and 8 bases from J; junction bases left unmatched: 6. Complete variable domain (other parts from reference TRBV7-9 and TRBJ2-1): DTGVSQNPRHKITKRGQNVTFRCDPISEHNRLYWYRQTLGQGPEFLTYFQNEAQLEKSRLLSDRFSAERPKGSFSTLEIQRTEQGDSAMYLCASRGSGKDEQFFGPGTRLTVL.

This clonotype was counted at least ten times. Mismatch with germline at one junction end may stem from a read error. V usage is TRBV11-2 and J usage is TRBJ1-4; D ambiguous. CDR1 is SGHAT, CDR2 FQNNGV, per germline. The CDR3 is 14 residues long. The CDR3 DNA is TGTGCCAGCAGCGTCGGAACGACTAAGGAAAAACTGTTTTTT. As protein: CASSVGTTKEKLFF. Supplemented by reference TRBV11-2 and TRBJ1-4, the full variable domain reads EAGVAQSPRYKIIEKRQSVAFWCNPISGHATLYWYQQILGQGPKLLIQFQNNGVVDDSQLPKDRFSAERLKGVDSTLKIQPAKLEDSAVYLCASSVGTTKEKLFFGSGTQLSVL.

This clonotype was seen ten or more times. The V and J genes are TRBV29-1 and TRBJ2-2; D perhaps matches TRBD1 (6 bases). This CDR3 is built from 14 residues. The V gene's germline CDR1 is SQVTM and CDR2 ANQGSEA. V lost 6 bases to trimming and J lost 1 base, with 12 bases between them. This chain's CDR3 is CSVSGVLNTGELFF. The CDR3 DNA follows: TGCAGCGTCTCAGGGGTTTTGAACACCGGGGAGCTGTTTTTT.

This clonotype was detected many times. This chain links TRBV9 with TRBJ1-5; unclear D gene. V was clipped by 0 bases and J by 3 bases, with 13 bases between them. Germline V gives CDR1 SGDLS, CDR2 YYNGEE. This CDR3 is built from 16 residues. The chain's CDR3 is CASSVALSPVNQPQHF. Here the CDR3 DNA reads TGTGCCAGCAGCGTAGCTCTCAGCCCAGTCAATCAGCCCCAGCATTTT.

This clonotype was counted at least ten times. The chain recombines TRBV5-4 with TRBJ1-2; TRBD1 aligns across 9 bases. Losses at the gene ends were 4 bases for V and 4 bases for J; bases not matched to a gene: 8. The CDR3 spans 15 residues. Germline assignment: CDR1 SGHNT and CDR2 YYREEE (reference sequence). The CDR3 DNA is TGTGCCAGCAGCCCGGACGGGACAGGGACCTATGGCTACACCTTC. The encoded protein is CASSPDGTGTYGYTF.

The sample holds many counts of this clonotype. The chain is built from TRBV6-5 and TRBJ1-6, with 7 positions matching TRBD1. This CDR3 spans 14 amino acids. Trimming cost V 6 bases and J 7 bases; bases outside gene matches: 6. Germline V gene sequence: CDR1 MNHEY, CDR2 SVGAGI. The CDR3 DNA sequence: TGTGCCAGCAGACCGACAGGGAGGAATTCACCCCTCCACTTT. Residues: CASRPTGRNSPLHF.